The clone carrying this T cell receptor beta chain appeared a few times. Its target is not known. Germline CDR1 and CDR2: MNHEY and SVGEGT. V dropped 1 base and J dropped 3 bases, with 7 bases sitting between them. The CDR3 runs 13 residues. Donor samples were obtained from healthy Caucasian individuals from Russia, aged roughly 6 to 90. The authors ran a second PCR of 7 to 11 cycles using a sample-barcoded 5' primer and a J-beta primer mix. TCRdb ran MiXCR on the 5' RACE reads and lists one entry per CDR3 protein. The table has about 1.5 million distinct CDR3 sequences, roughly 43% seen once; the top ten hold 4%. The data belong to a study of blood T cells in healthy people across ages. On the study more broadly: Template switching caught about one barcoded beta molecule for each two T cells. Overall study findings and caveats: A strong correlation was seen between TCR beta diversity and naive T cell percentage.

The sample taken for sequencing was blood. The rearrangement joins TRBV6-2 or TRBV6-3 to TRBJ2-7; D is uncertain. This clonotype was sampled from a woman aged 18-35 years in good health. The CDR3 protein is CASSYLRVYEQYF. The CDR3 region has the DNA TGTGCCAGCAGTTACTTAAGGGTCTACGAGCAGTACTTC.